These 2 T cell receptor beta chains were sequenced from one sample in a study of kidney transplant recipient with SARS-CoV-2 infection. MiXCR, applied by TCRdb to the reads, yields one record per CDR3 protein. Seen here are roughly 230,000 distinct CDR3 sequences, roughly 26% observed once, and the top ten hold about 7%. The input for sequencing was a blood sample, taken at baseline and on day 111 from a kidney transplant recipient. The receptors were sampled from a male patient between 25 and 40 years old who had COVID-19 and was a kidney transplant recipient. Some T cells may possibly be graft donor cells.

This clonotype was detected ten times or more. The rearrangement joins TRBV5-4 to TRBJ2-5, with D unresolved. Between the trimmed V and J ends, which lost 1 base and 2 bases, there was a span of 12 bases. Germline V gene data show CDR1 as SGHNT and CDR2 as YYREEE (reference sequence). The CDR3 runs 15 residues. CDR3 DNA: TGTGCCAGCAGCTTGTCTGTTGCGGTTCAAGAGACCCAGTACTTC. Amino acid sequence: CASSLSVAVQETQYF.

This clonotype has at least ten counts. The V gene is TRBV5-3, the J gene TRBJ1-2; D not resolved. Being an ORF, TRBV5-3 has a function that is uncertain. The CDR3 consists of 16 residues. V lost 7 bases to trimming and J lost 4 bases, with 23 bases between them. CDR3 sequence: CARLCEVVRKTYGYTF. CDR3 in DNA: TGTGCCAGATTGTGCGAAGTGGTGAGAAAGACCTATGGCTACACCTTC.